This entry lists 9 T cell receptor beta chains sequenced from one sample in a study of regulatory T cells in long-lasting Graves disease. Sequencing libraries for TCR beta were prepared with iRepertoire HTBI primers and Arm-PCR of CDR3 regions. TCRdb used MiXCR to reprocess the multiplex PCR reads, holding one entry per CDR3 protein. The table lists hundreds of thousands of distinct CDR3 sequences, roughly a fifth of them singletons, with over 11% in the top ten. The sample's time point: persistent/refractory GD, antithyroid drugs over 5 years with positive TRAb. Extracted RNA from PBMCs served as the source of the TCR library. This specimen consisted of peripheral blood mononuclear cells (PBMCs), obtained when the disease was refractory, from a patient treated with antithyroid drugs. These receptors originate from a female donor with Graves disease.

The rearrangement links TRBV4-1 to TRBJ2-5; 7 bases align to TRBD2. Germline V gives CDR1 MGHRA, CDR2 YSYEKL. This CDR3 comprises 15 residues. After removal of 1 base from V and 4 bases from J, the junction contained 6 bases not matched to a gene. The CDR3 bases are TGCGCCAGCAGCCAAGGGGGCGGGAGAGGAGAGACCCAGTACTTC. Its protein product is CASSQGGGRGETQYF.

This clonotype was found many times. The V call is TRBV20-1, the J call TRBJ1-1; D might be TRBD1 (5 bases). Between the trimmed V and J ends, which lost 7 bases and 0 bases, there was a span of 9 bases. Germline lookup yields CDR1 DFQATT and CDR2 SNEGSKA (reference sequence). The CDR3 is 12 amino acids. This CDR3 is CSVQGLNTEAFF. CDR3 in DNA: TGCAGTGTGCAGGGCCTGAACACTGAAGCTTTCTTT.

In its sample, this clonotype was seen many times. The V and J genes are TRBV11-2 and TRBJ2-7, with 11 bases that match TRBD2. The CDR3 loop spans 16 amino acids. The trim removed 3 bases at V and 2 bases at J, leaving 6 bases unmatched. Germline V CDR1 and CDR2: SGHAT, FQNNGV. The DNA for the CDR3 is TGTGCCAGCAGCTTGGGGGGACTAGCGGTCCCCTACGAGCAGTACTTC. Protein: CASSLGGLAVPYEQYF.

The CDR3 DNA sequence: TGTGCCAGCAGCCCCATTCCGGGGGAGACCCAGTACTTC. As protein: CASSPIPGETQYF. The genes are TRBV7-3 and TRBJ2-5, with D maybe TRBD2 (5 bases). The CDR3 loop spans 13 amino acids. Germline values: CDR1 SGHTA, CDR2 FQGTGA. V was clipped by 5 bases and J by 5 bases, with 12 bases between them.

This clonotype was seen more than once but under ten times. The V call is TRBV6-2 or TRBV6-3, the J call TRBJ1-2, with D tentatively TRBD1 (5 bases). This CDR3 comprises 16 residues. Germline CDR1 MNHEY, CDR2 SVGEGT. Trimming pared 6 bases from V and 5 bases from J, leaving 22 bases between. DNA for the CDR3: TGTGCCAGCAGAGACCTGAACCTTGGGGGAGGGTATGGCTACACCTTC. Protein sequence: CASRDLNLGGGYGYTF.

This clonotype was counted at least ten times. The V call is TRBV2, the J call TRBJ2-5; TRBD2 is a possible D gene (6 bases). CDR1 is SNHLY, CDR2 FYNNEI, per germline. Trimming took off 4 bases at V and 0 bases at J, with 12 bases between the two ends. The CDR3 has 15 amino acids. DNA for the CDR3: TGTGCCAGCAGTGGGGCAGCTAGCGACCAAGAGACCCAGTACTTC. This gives the protein CASSGAASDQETQYF.

The chain joins TRBV7-9 to TRBJ2-7, with D unresolved. Trimming removed 0 bases at V and 2 bases at J, with 2 bases between. Germline V gene sequence: CDR1 SEHNR, CDR2 FQNEAQ (reference sequence). The CDR3 spans 12 residues. The DNA for the CDR3 is TGTGCCAGCAGCTTAGCTGCCTACGAGCAGTACTTC. Amino acid sequence: CASSLAAYEQYF.

The chain combines TRBV28 with TRBJ2-7, with TRBD2 as a possible D gene (6 bases). Trimming took off 7 bases at V and 3 bases at J, with 19 bases between the two ends. CDR3 length: 15 amino acids. Germline loops: CDR1 MDHEN, CDR2 SYDVKM. The CDR3 DNA reads TGTGCCAGCAAAGGTGGTGCGGGGAGGCACTACGAGCAGTACTTC. Protein sequence: CASKGGAGRHYEQYF.

The CDR3 DNA follows: TGCAGTGCGTCTAGCGGGTTAACAGATACGCAGTATTTT. Translated: CSASSGLTDTQYF. The rearrangement links TRBV20-1 to TRBJ2-3, with 8 bases identical to TRBD2. CDR3 length equals 13 residues. The V gene's germline CDR1 is DFQATT and CDR2 SNEGSKA (reference sequence). V lost 6 bases, J lost 3 bases, and 5 bases stayed unmatched.